One and the same sample provided the 21 T cell receptor beta chains below, sequenced in a study of blood T cell repertoires in COVID-19. Assay: immunoSEQ multiplex PCR; the TCRdb copy retains only in-frame clones and omits some. Of approximately 74,000 clones in the sample, 91% are singletons; the top ten hold around 4.9%. Sequencing was performed on peripheral blood. These receptors were obtained from a woman aged 55-69 years with active COVID-19.

The genes are TRBV4-1 and TRBJ1-4, with 8 bases identical to TRBD1. The CDR3 runs to 15 residues. Unmatched junction bases numbered 5, after V lost 0 bases and J lost 8 bases. Germline V gene lookup returns CDR1 MGHRA and CDR2 YSYEKL. The CDR3 DNA is TGCGCCAGCAGCCAAGAGGGACAGGTCTTGGAAAAACTGTTTTTT. Its translation is CASSQEGQVLEKLFF.

The V call is TRBV5-1, the J call TRBJ2-7, with 8 bases that match TRBD2. This CDR3 is 16 amino acids long. The germline V gene has CDR1 SGHRS and CDR2 YFSETQ. Trimming cost V 3 bases and J 0 bases; bases outside gene matches: 8. CDR3 DNA: TGCGCCAGCAGCTCTCGGGTAGCGGGAAGCTCCTACGAGCAGTACTTC. It specifies CASSSRVAGSSYEQYF.

This chain uses TRBV18 with TRBJ2-3; the match to TRBD1 covers 8 bases. Trimming at V came to 1 base and at J to 0 bases, leaving 6 bases not matched to a gene. CDR1 is KGHSH, CDR2 LQKENI, per germline. This CDR3 has 17 residues. CDR3 bases: TGTGCCAGCTCACCACGGTCAGGGGGCCCAAGCACAGATACGCAGTATTTT. The encoded protein is CASSPRSGGPSTDTQYF.

This chain joins TRBV3-1 (or the pseudogene TRBV3-2) and TRBJ1-2; D is perhaps TRBD1 (5 bases). The CDR3 loop spans 13 amino acids. Trimming pared 3 bases from V and 8 bases from J, leaving 13 bases between. CDR1 and CDR2 from the germline V gene are LGHDT and YNNKEL (reference sequence). In nucleotides, the CDR3 is TGTGCCAGCAGCCAGGGCAGGGCTAACGGCTACACCTTC. It translates to CASSQGRANGYTF.

The chain uses TRBV7-9 and TRBJ2-7; 7 bases are a match to TRBD2. There are 16 residues in the CDR3. V lost 6 bases and J lost 1; bases outside the gene matches: 12. Germline CDR1 and CDR2: SEHNR and FQNEAQ (reference sequence). The CDR3 loop reads CASSKSRGVLSYEQYF. The CDR3 DNA reads as TGTGCCAGCAGTAAAAGTCGGGGGGTTCTGTCCTACGAGCAGTACTTC. The complete variable domain, with remaining parts taken from reference TRBV7-9 and TRBJ2-7, reads DTGVSQNPRHKITKRGQNVTFRCDPISEHNRLYWYRQTLGQGPEFLTYFQNEAQLEKSRLLSDRFSAERPKGSFSTLEIQRTEQGDSAMYLCASSKSRGVLSYEQYFGPGTRLTVT.

This chain joins TRBV19 and TRBJ1-1; TRBD1 is a possible D gene (5 bases). The CDR3 sequence is 13 residues long. V lost 3 bases to trimming and J lost 7 bases, with 12 bases between them. The germline CDR1 and CDR2 sequences are LNHDA and SQIVND (reference sequence). CDR3 protein: CASSITYGGEAFF. The CDR3 DNA is TGTGCCAGTAGTATTACCTACGGGGGTGAAGCTTTCTTT.

The V gene is TRBV19, the J gene TRBJ1-2; D gene ambiguous. Germline V lookup: CDR1 LNHDA, CDR2 SQIVND (reference sequence). The CDR3 loop spans 14 amino acids. V was cut by 3 bases and J by 4 bases, with 12 bases left in between. The DNA of the CDR3 is TGTGCCAGTAGTATCGGGTCCGGGGTCTATGGCTACACCTTC. Translated: CASSIGSGVYGYTF. The variable domain in full, completed from reference TRBV19 and TRBJ1-2, reads DGGITQSPKYLFRKEGQNVTLSCEQNLNHDAMYWYRQDPGQGLRLIYYSQIVNDFQKGDIAEGYSVSREKKESFPLTVTSAQKNPTAFYLCASSIGSGVYGYTFGSGTRLTVV.

The genes are TRBV5-1 and TRBJ2-5, with 7 positions matching TRBD1. CDR3 length: 16 residues. Per germline, CDR1 SGHRS and CDR2 YFSETQ. Germline trimming cut 4 bases from V and 4 bases from J; bases unmatched to any gene: 13. This CDR3 reads CASSIGQSRGRETQYF. DNA of the CDR3: TGCGCCAGCAGCATTGGACAGTCCAGGGGGAGAGAGACCCAGTACTTC. Together with reference TRBV5-1 and TRBJ2-5, the CDR3 gives the full variable domain: KAGVTQTPRYLIKTRGQQVTLSCSPISGHRSVSWYQQTPGQGLQFLFEYFSETQRNKGNFPGRFSGRQFSNSRSEMNVSTLELGDSALYLCASSIGQSRGRETQYFGPGTRLLVL.

This clone came up once. The V gene is TRBV10-3, the J gene TRBJ1-2; D might be TRBD1 (5 bases). Trimming took off 6 bases at V and 7 bases at J, with 15 bases between the two ends. Germline loops: CDR1 ENHRY, CDR2 SYGVKD. This CDR3 has 13 residues. The CDR3 sequence: CAIRPAQGLGYTF. CDR3 in DNA: TGTGCCATCAGACCGGCTCAGGGTCTTGGCTACACCTTC.

The J gene is TRBJ1-1, the V gene TRBV5-1, with a weak D call TRBD1 (5 bases). The V end lost 2 bases, the J end lost 5 bases, and 13 bases lay between the germline ends. The length of the CDR3 is 14 residues. Germline values: CDR1 SGHRS, CDR2 YFSETQ. The CDR3 coding sequence is TGCGCCAGCAGCTTCGACAGCCGGGGGACTGAAGCTTTCTTT. Protein product: CASSFDSRGTEAFF.

The genes are TRBV28 and TRBJ2-5, with TRBD1 identical over 8 bases. The CDR3 totals 10 residues. The germline V gene encodes CDR1 MDHEN and CDR2 SYDVKM. With V trimmed by 8 bases and J by 11 bases, 4 bases remained unmatched. The DNA of the CDR3 is TGTGCCAGCGGAAACAGGGGGCAGTACTTC. Protein product: CASGNRGQYF.

This sequence joins TRBV6-5 and TRBJ2-1; D possibly corresponds to TRBD2 (6 bases). The germline V and J ends were trimmed by 6 bases and 4 bases, with 13 bases remaining between them. Germline V CDR1 and CDR2: MNHEY, SVGAGI. The CDR3 has 14 residues. Here the CDR3 DNA reads TGTGCCAGCAGCCCCGGGGACTCTTACAATGAGCAGTTCTTC. Its translation is CASSPGDSYNEQFF.

The chain recombines TRBV28 with TRBJ2-1, with a weak D call TRBD2 (6 bases). V was pared by 4 bases and J by 6 bases, with 10 bases between. The CDR3 runs to 13 residues. CDR1 and CDR2 (germline): MDHEN, SYDVKM. The CDR3 coding sequence is TGTGCCAGCAGTTATACTAGCCTCAATGAGCAGTTCTTC. This translates into CASSYTSLNEQFF.

The CDR3 bases are TGTGCCAGCAGCTTTCGGACAGCTCAAGAGACCCAGTACTTC. Protein product: CASSFRTAQETQYF. This sequence joins TRBV5-6 and TRBJ2-5, with D possibly matching TRBD1 (6 bases). Germline values: CDR1 SGHDT, CDR2 YYEEEE. There are 14 residues in the CDR3. The V end was cut by 2 bases, the J end by 2 bases, with 10 bases between.

This chain joins TRBV6-6 and TRBJ2-6; D is ambiguous. Germline CDR1 MNHNY, CDR2 SVGAGI (reference sequence). V lost 6 bases, J lost 3 bases, and 9 bases lay in between. The CDR3 is 14 residues long. Here the CDR3 reads CASRPTVGANVLTF. The CDR3 bases are TGTGCCAGCAGACCTACGGTTGGGGCCAACGTCCTGACTTTC.

In this sample, this clone turned up once. This rearrangement joins TRBV11-1 to TRBJ2-1; D call uncertain. Germline V lookup: CDR1 SGHAT, CDR2 FQDESV (reference sequence). The ends were cut back, 0 bases at V and 6 bases at J, with 9 bases in the middle. CDR3 length: 14 amino acids. This chain's CDR3 is CASSLAERSNEQFF. The CDR3 region has the DNA TGTGCCAGCAGCTTAGCTGAGCGTAGCAATGAGCAGTTCTTC.

The chain combines TRBV4-1 with TRBJ2-1; the D gene is possibly TRBD1 (5 bases). V lost 0 bases to trimming and J lost 1 base, with 19 bases between them. This CDR3 has 19 amino acids. In germline, CDR1 is MGHRA, CDR2 YSYEKL. The DNA of the CDR3 is TGCGCCAGCAGCCAAGATGGATCCGGCAGGGTGGCTTCCTACAATGAGCAGTTCTTC. Residues: CASSQDGSGRVASYNEQFF.

The chain carries TRBV6-6 and TRBJ1-1; D perhaps matches TRBD1 (5 bases). The germline V and J ends were trimmed by 5 bases and 0 bases, with 28 bases remaining between them. CDR3 length: 20 residues. Germline V gene sequence: CDR1 MNHNY, CDR2 SVGAGI (reference sequence). CDR3 nucleotide sequence: TGTGCCAGCAGTCCCCATAGGACTACGGGACGGTATACGATGAACACTGAAGCTTTCTTT. Its translation: CASSPHRTTGRYTMNTEAFF.

This clone was detected only once. The CDR3 nucleotides are TGCGCCAGCAGCCCCATGTGGGCTAGCGGGGGGTCCTACAATGAGCAGTTCTTC. Protein product: CASSPMWASGGSYNEQFF. This chain joins TRBV5-1 and TRBJ2-1, with 11 bases aligning to TRBD2. Germline-derived CDR1 and CDR2 are SGHRS and YFSETQ. J was trimmed by 1 base and V by 4 bases; bases with no gene match: 10. The CDR3 loop spans 18 amino acids.

This clone was detected once. This chain joins TRBV5-1 and TRBJ2-5; no definite D call. From germline, CDR1 is SGHRS and CDR2 YFSETQ. This CDR3 contains 13 residues. The germline V and J ends were trimmed by 1 base and 4 bases, with 8 bases remaining between them. CDR3 residues: CASSLTATETQYF. CDR3 nucleotides: TGCGCCAGCAGCTTGACAGCTACAGAGACCCAGTACTTC.

V is TRBV28 and J is TRBJ2-7; TRBD1 matches 7 bases. Germline V CDR1 and CDR2: MDHEN, SYDVKM. The CDR3 has 15 amino acids. V lost 6 bases, J lost 3 bases, and 11 bases stayed unmatched. In nucleotides, the CDR3 is TGTGCCAGCAGCTTGGGGGTAGCAGGGGGCTACGAGCAGTACTTC. Its protein product is CASSLGVAGGYEQYF.